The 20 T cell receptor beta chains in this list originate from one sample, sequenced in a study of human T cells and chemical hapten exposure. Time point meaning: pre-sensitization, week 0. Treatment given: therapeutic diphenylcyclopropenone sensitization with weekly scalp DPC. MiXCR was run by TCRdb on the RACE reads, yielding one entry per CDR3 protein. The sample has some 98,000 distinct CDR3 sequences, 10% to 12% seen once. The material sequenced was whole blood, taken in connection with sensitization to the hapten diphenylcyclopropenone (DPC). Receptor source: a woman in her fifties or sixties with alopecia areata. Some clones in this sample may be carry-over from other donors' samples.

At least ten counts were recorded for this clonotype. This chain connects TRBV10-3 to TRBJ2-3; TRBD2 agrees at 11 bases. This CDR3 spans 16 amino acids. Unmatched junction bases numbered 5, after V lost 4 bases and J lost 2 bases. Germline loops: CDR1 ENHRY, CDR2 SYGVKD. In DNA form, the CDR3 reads TGTGCCATCAGTGCCACTAGCGGGAGCCTCACAGATACGCAGTATTTT. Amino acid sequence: CAISATSGSLTDTQYF.

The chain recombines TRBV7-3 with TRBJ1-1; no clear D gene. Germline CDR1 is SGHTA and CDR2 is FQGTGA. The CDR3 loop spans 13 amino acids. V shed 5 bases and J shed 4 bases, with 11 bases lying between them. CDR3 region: CASSPTHSTEAFF. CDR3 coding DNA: TGTGCCAGCAGCCCAACCCACAGCACTGAAGCTTTCTTT.

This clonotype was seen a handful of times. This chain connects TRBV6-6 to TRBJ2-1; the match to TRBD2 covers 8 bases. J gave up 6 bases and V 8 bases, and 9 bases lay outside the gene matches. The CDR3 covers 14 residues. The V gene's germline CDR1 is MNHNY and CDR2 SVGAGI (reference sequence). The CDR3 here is CASRNGGACNEQFF. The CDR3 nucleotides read TGTGCCAGCCGCAACGGGGGGGCCTGCAATGAGCAGTTCTTC.

CDR3 residues: CASSLLVGSSLTGQFF. The CDR3 DNA follows: TGTGCCAGCAGCCTACTGGTAGGGTCAAGCCTTACGGGGCAGTTCTTC. This chain links TRBV7-3 with TRBJ2-1, with D unresolved. Germline assignment: CDR1 SGHTA and CDR2 FQGTGA. The CDR3 runs to 16 residues. Trimming took 5 bases from V and 12 from J, leaving 26 bases between them.

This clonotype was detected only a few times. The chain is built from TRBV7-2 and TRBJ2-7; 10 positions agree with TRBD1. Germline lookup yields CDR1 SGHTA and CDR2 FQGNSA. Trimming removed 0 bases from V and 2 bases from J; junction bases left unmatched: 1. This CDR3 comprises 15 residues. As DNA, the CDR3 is TGTGCCAGCAGCTTAGCCGGGACAGGGGCCTACGAGCAGTACTTC. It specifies CASSLAGTGAYEQYF. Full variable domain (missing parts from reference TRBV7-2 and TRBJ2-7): GAGVSQSPSNKVTEKGKDVELRCDPISGHTALYWYRQSLGQGLEFLIYFQGNSAPDKSGLPSDRFSAERTGGSVSTLTIQRTQQEDSAVYLCASSLAGTGAYEQYFGPGTRLTVT.

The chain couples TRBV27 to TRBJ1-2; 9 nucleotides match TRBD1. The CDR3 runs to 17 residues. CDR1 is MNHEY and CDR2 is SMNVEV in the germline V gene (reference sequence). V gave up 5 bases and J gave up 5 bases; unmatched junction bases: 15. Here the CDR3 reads CASSPLDRGDTSYGYTF. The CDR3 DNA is TGTGCCAGCAGTCCACTGGACAGGGGTGACACTTCATATGGCTACACCTTC.

The DNA of the CDR3 is TGCAGTGCTACCCGAGGACAGTCGAATCAGCCCCAGCATTTT. It translates to CSATRGQSNQPQHF. V gene TRBV20-1 combines with J gene TRBJ1-5; possible D gene TRBD1, 6 bases. V lost 4 bases, J lost 4 bases, and 14 bases lay in between. CDR1 is DFQATT, CDR2 SNEGSKA, per germline (reference sequence). This CDR3 contains 14 residues.

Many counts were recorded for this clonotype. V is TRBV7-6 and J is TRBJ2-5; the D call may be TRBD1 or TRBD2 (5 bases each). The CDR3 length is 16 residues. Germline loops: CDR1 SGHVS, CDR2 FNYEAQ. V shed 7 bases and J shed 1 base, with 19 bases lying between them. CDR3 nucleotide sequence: TGTGCCAGCACCCGGGAACCGGGCAGGGTCCAAGAGACCCAGTACTTC. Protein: CASTREPGRVQETQYF.

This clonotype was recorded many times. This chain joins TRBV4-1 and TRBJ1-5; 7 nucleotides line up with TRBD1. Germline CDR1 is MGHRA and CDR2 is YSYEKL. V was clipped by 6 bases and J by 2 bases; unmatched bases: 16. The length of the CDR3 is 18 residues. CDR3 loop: CASSQGRQGGVRNQPQHF. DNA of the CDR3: TGCGCCAGCAGTCAGGGACGACAGGGAGGAGTGCGCAATCAGCCCCAGCATTTT.

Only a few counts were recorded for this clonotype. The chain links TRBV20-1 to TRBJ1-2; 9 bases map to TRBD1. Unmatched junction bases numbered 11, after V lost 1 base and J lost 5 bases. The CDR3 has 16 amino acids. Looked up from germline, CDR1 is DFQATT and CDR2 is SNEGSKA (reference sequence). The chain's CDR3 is CSARGPRDRVWYGYTF. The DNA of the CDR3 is TGCAGTGCTAGAGGGCCAAGGGACAGGGTATGGTATGGCTACACCTTC.

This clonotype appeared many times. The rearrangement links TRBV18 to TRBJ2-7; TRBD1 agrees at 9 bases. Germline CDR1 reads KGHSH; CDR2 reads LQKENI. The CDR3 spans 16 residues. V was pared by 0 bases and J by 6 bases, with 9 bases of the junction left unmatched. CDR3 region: CASSPPMGQGAIEQYF. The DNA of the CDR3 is TGTGCCAGCTCACCACCGATGGGACAGGGTGCGATCGAGCAGTACTTC. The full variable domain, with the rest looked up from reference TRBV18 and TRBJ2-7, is NAGVMQNPRHLVRRRGQEARLRCSPMKGHSHVYWYRQLPEEGLKFMVYLQKENIIDESGMPKERFSAEFPKEGPSILRIQQVVRGDSAAYFCASSPPMGQGAIEQYFGPGTRLTVT.

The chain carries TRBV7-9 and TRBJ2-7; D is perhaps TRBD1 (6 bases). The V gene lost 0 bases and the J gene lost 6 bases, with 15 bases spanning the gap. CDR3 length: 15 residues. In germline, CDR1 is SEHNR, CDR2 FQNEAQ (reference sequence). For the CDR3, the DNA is TGTGCCAGCAGCTTAGCGCAGGGGACGGTCCTCGAGCAGTACTTC. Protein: CASSLAQGTVLEQYF.

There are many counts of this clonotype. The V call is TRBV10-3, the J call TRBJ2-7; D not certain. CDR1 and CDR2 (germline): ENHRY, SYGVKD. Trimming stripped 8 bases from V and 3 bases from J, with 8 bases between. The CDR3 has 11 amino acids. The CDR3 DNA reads TGTGCCATCGCTCGCGACTACGAGCAGTACTTC. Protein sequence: CAIARDYEQYF.

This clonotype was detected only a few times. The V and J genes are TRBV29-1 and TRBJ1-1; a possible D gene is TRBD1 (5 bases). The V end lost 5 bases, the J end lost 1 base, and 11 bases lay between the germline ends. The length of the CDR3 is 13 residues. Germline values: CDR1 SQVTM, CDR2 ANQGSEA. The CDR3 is CSVRETENTEAFF. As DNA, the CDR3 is TGCAGCGTTAGGGAGACAGAGAACACTGAAGCTTTCTTT. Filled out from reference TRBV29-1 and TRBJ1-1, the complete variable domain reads SAVISQKPSRDICQRGTSLTIQCQVDSQVTMMFWYRQQPGQSLTLIATANQGSEATYESGFVIDKFPISRPNLTFSTLTVSNMSPEDSSIYLCSVRETENTEAFFGQGTRLTVV.

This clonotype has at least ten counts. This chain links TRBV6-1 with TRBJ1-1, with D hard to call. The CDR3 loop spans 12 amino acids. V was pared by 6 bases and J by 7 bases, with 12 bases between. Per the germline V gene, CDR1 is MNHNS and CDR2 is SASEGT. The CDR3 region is CASRRQGVEAFF. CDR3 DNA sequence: TGTGCCAGCAGGCGACAAGGCGTTGAAGCTTTCTTT.

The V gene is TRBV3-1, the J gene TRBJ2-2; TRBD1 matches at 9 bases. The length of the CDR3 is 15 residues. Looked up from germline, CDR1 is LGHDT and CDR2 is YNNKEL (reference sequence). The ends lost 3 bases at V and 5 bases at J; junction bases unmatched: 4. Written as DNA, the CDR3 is TGTGCCAGCAGCCAGAGGGGACAGGGAACCGGGGAGCTGTTTTTT. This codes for CASSQRGQGTGELFF.

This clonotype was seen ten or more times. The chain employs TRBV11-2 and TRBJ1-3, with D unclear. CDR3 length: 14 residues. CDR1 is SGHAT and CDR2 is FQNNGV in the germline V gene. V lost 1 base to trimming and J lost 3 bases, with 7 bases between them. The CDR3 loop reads CASSLGGNGNTIYF. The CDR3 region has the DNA TGTGCCAGCAGCTTAGGAGGGAATGGAAACACCATATATTTT.

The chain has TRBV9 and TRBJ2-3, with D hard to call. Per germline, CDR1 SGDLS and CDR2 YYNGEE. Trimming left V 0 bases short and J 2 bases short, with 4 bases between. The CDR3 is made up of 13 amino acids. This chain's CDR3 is CASSVGVTDTQYF. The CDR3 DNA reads TGTGCCAGCAGCGTAGGAGTCACAGATACGCAGTATTTT.

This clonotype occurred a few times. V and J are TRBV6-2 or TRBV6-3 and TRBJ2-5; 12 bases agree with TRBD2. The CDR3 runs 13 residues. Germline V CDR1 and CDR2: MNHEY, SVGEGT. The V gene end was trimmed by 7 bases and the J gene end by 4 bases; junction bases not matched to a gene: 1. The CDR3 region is CASKLAGGETQYF. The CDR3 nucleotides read TGTGCCAGCAAACTAGCGGGGGGAGAGACCCAGTACTTC.

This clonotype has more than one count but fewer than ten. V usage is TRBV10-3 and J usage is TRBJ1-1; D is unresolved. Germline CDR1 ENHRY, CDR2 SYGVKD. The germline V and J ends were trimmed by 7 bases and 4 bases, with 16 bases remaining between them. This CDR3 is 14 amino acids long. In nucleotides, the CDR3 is TGTGCCATCATAGAGTATGGGGTGGGCACTGAAGCTTTCTTT. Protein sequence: CAIIEYGVGTEAFF.